Listed below are T cell receptor beta chains from one sample, sequenced in a study of shared clonotypes between healthy human individuals. The protocol was immunoSEQ multiplex PCR, while the TCRdb copy is restricted to in-frame clones and leaves out a portion. The data show about a million clones, 70% to 80% seen once. Sequencing was performed on memory CD4+ T cells from PBMCs. The receptors were gathered from a man in his late teens or twenties in good health. Some clones in this sample may be carry-over from other donors' samples. The CDR3 runs from the conserved cysteine through the conserved F or W. A D gene is named only where the DNA matches it firmly. Size is omitted from some rows. Given values are once, few, many or a class for expanded clones.

D gene: NA; J gene: TRBJ2-1; clone size: NA; V gene: TRBV30; CDR3 protein: CAWSRGLYNEQFF; CDR3 DNA: TGTGCCTGGAGCCGGGGACTCTACAATGAGCAGTTCTTC
D gene: NA; J gene: TRBJ2-1; clone size: NA; V gene: TRBV15; CDR3 protein: CATSRAEGGEPYNEQFF; CDR3 DNA: TGTGCCACCAGCAGGGCCGAGGGGGGAGAGCCATACAATGAGCAGTTCTTC
D gene: NA; J gene: TRBJ1-6; clone size: NA; V gene: TRBV30; CDR3 protein: CAWSPDIRVSPLHF; CDR3 DNA: TGTGCCTGGAGCCCAGACATCAGGGTTTCACCCCTCCACTTT
D gene: NA; J gene: TRBJ2-7; clone size: NA; V gene: TRBV6-7; CDR3 protein: CASSYGWGNTIYEQYF; CDR3 DNA: TGTGCCAGCAGTTACGGTTGGGGTAATACCATCTACGAGCAGTACTTC
D gene: NA; J gene: TRBJ1-2; clone size: many; V gene: TRBV29-1; CDR3 protein: CSVNEDGGGNYGYTF; CDR3 DNA: TGCAGCGTTAATGAGGACGGCGGGGGTAACTATGGCTACACCTTC
D gene: TRBD1; J gene: TRBJ1-1; clone size: NA; V gene: TRBV5-6; CDR3 protein: CASSALTGAAEAFF; CDR3 DNA: TGTGCCAGCAGCGCCCTAACAGGGGCGGCTGAAGCTTTCTTT
D gene: NA; J gene: TRBJ2-3; clone size: NA; V gene: TRBV15; CDR3 protein: CATSRETRESTQYF; CDR3 DNA: TGTGCCACCAGCAGAGAAACCCGGGAAAGTACGCAGTATTTT
D gene: TRBD1; J gene: TRBJ2-5; clone size: NA; V gene: TRBV5-1; CDR3 protein: CASSFGTAHQETQYF; CDR3 DNA: TGCGCCAGCAGCTTCGGGACAGCACACCAAGAGACCCAGTACTTC
D gene: TRBD1; J gene: TRBJ2-2; clone size: NA; V gene: TRBV18; CDR3 protein: CASSPPISGQGTGELFF; CDR3 DNA: TGTGCCAGCTCACCACCTATTTCCGGACAGGGTACCGGGGAGCTGTTTTTT
D gene: TRBD1; J gene: TRBJ1-2; clone size: NA; V gene: TRBV29-1; CDR3 protein: CSVERDSYGYTF; CDR3 DNA: TGCAGCGTTGAAAGGGACAGCTATGGCTACACCTTC
D gene: NA; J gene: TRBJ2-1; clone size: NA; V gene: TRBV9; CDR3 protein: CASSVAGYYNEQFF; CDR3 DNA: TGTGCCAGCAGCGTAGCTGGTTATTACAATGAGCAGTTCTTC
D gene: NA; J gene: TRBJ2-1; clone size: NA; V gene: TRBV7-3; CDR3 protein: CASSPGPYNEQFF; CDR3 DNA: TGTGCCAGCAGCCCAGGACCCTACAATGAGCAGTTCTTC
D gene: TRBD2; J gene: TRBJ2-1; clone size: NA; V gene: TRBV6-1; CDR3 protein: CASSEVAGGFNEQFF; CDR3 DNA: TGTGCCAGCAGTGAAGTGGCGGGAGGATTTAATGAGCAGTTCTTC
D gene: NA; J gene: TRBJ2-2; clone size: NA; V gene: TRBV7-3; CDR3 protein: CASSSKPGELFF; CDR3 DNA: TGTGCCAGCAGCTCTAAGCCCGGGGAGCTGTTTTTT
D gene: NA; J gene: TRBJ1-5; clone size: NA; V gene: TRBV7-2; CDR3 protein: CASSPPRPRGYLGNQPQHF; CDR3 DNA: TGTGCCAGCAGCCCGCCCCGGCCCCGAGGTTACTTAGGCAATCAGCCCCAGCATTTT
D gene: TRBD1; J gene: TRBJ1-2; clone size: few; V gene: TRBV10-3; CDR3 protein: CAINYGQGNYGYTF; CDR3 DNA: TGTGCCATCAATTATGGACAGGGGAACTATGGCTACACCTTC
D gene: NA; J gene: TRBJ2-2; clone size: NA; V gene: TRBV28; CDR3 protein: CASTRVTGELFF; CDR3 DNA: TGTGCCAGCACCAGGGTCACCGGGGAGCTGTTTTTT
D gene: NA; J gene: TRBJ1-2; clone size: NA; V gene: TRBV7-2; CDR3 protein: CASSLYGYTF; CDR3 DNA: TGTGCCAGCAGCTTATATGGCTACACCTTC
D gene: NA; J gene: TRBJ1-1; clone size: NA; V gene: TRBV7-6; CDR3 protein: CASSLRFRGEAFF; CDR3 DNA: TGTGCCAGCAGCTTAAGATTTAGGGGTGAAGCTTTCTTT
D gene: NA; J gene: TRBJ1-2; clone size: NA; V gene: TRBV7-2; CDR3 protein: CASSLQQGLNYGYTF; CDR3 DNA: TGTGCCAGCAGCTTACAGCAGGGCCTTAACTATGGCTACACCTTC
D gene: NA; J gene: TRBJ2-3; clone size: NA; V gene: TRBV7-3; CDR3 protein: CASSPHGGTDTQYF; CDR3 DNA: TGTGCCAGCAGTCCCCATGGGGGCACAGATACGCAGTATTTT
D gene: NA; J gene: TRBJ2-2; clone size: once; V gene: TRBV18; CDR3 protein: CASSPTGRGTGELFF; CDR3 DNA: TGTGCCAGCTCACCTACGGGAAGGGGCACCGGGGAGCTGTTTTTT
D gene: NA; J gene: TRBJ2-1; clone size: NA; V gene: TRBV27; CDR3 protein: CASSFLSGIGGNEQFF; CDR3 DNA: TGTGCCAGCAGTTTTTTAAGCGGGATAGGGGGCAATGAGCAGTTCTTC
D gene: NA; J gene: TRBJ1-5; clone size: many; V gene: TRBV5-6; CDR3 protein: CASSLGHSNQPQHF; CDR3 DNA: TGTGCCAGCAGCTTGGGCCATAGCAATCAGCCCCAGCATTTT
D gene: TRBD2; J gene: TRBJ2-7; clone size: NA; V gene: TRBV28; CDR3 protein: CASSLPGLAGVSYEQYF; CDR3 DNA: TGTGCCAGCAGTTTGCCCGGACTAGCGGGTGTATCCTACGAGCAGTACTTC
D gene: TRBD2; J gene: TRBJ2-7; clone size: NA; V gene: TRBV7-9; CDR3 protein: CASSFGGTSGREQYF; CDR3 DNA: TGTGCCAGCAGCTTCGGGGGGACTAGCGGCAGGGAGCAGTACTTC
D gene: NA; J gene: TRBJ1-1; clone size: NA; V gene: TRBV5-1; CDR3 protein: CASSFGQTQMNTEAFF; CDR3 DNA: TGCGCCAGCAGCTTCGGGCAGACACAGATGAACACTGAAGCTTTCTTT
D gene: TRBD1; J gene: TRBJ1-2; clone size: NA; V gene: TRBV6-6; CDR3 protein: CASSLRDSLNYGYTF; CDR3 DNA: TGTGCCAGCAGTCTTAGGGACAGTCTCAACTATGGCTACACCTTC
D gene: NA; J gene: TRBJ1-2; clone size: few; V gene: TRBV2; CDR3 protein: CASSTAGLGSYGYTF; CDR3 DNA: TGTGCCAGCAGTACAGCCGGGCTAGGGAGCTATGGCTACACCTTC
D gene: TRBD1; J gene: TRBJ2-4; clone size: NA; V gene: TRBV5-4; CDR3 protein: CASSTRTGVNIQYF; CDR3 DNA: TGTGCCAGCAGCACCAGGACAGGGGTAAACATTCAGTACTTC
D gene: TRBD1; J gene: TRBJ2-3; clone size: NA; V gene: TRBV6-6; CDR3 protein: CASRPGQGHTDTQYF; CDR3 DNA: TGTGCCAGCAGACCGGGACAGGGTCACACAGATACGCAGTATTTT
D gene: TRBD2; J gene: TRBJ2-1; clone size: NA; V gene: TRBV5-1; CDR3 protein: CASSPPPAGYNEQFF; CDR3 DNA: TGCGCCAGCAGCCCGCCCCCAGCGGGATACAATGAGCAGTTCTTC
D gene: TRBD1; J gene: TRBJ2-5; clone size: NA; V gene: TRBV7-2; CDR3 protein: CASSYDRGRETQYF; CDR3 DNA: TGTGCCAGCAGCTACGACAGGGGGCGGGAGACCCAGTACTTC
D gene: NA; J gene: TRBJ1-2; clone size: NA; V gene: TRBV18; CDR3 protein: CASSREANGYTF; CDR3 DNA: TGTGCCAGTTCCCGGGAAGCAAACGGCTACACCTTC
D gene: TRBD2; J gene: TRBJ2-7; clone size: few; V gene: TRBV7-2; CDR3 protein: CASSLREGSYEQYF; CDR3 DNA: TGTGCCAGCAGCTTGCGGGAGGGGTCCTACGAGCAGTACTTC
D gene: NA; J gene: TRBJ1-5; clone size: few; V gene: TRBV7-9; CDR3 protein: CASSQDGITAPQHF; CDR3 DNA: TGTGCCAGCAGCCAGGACGGCATAACGGCGCCCCAGCATTTT
D gene: TRBD2; J gene: TRBJ2-1; clone size: NA; V gene: TRBV2; CDR3 protein: CASTNSGLAGGFF; CDR3 DNA: TGTGCCAGCACCAACTCGGGACTAGCGGGAGGGTTCTTC
D gene: NA; J gene: TRBJ1-1; clone size: NA; V gene: TRBV27; CDR3 protein: CASSPNPRAAGTEAFF; CDR3 DNA: TGTGCCAGCAGCCCTAACCCCCGGGCAGCGGGTACTGAAGCTTTCTTT
D gene: NA; J gene: TRBJ2-2; clone size: NA; V gene: TRBV30; CDR3 protein: CAWSVSFSLAHGPVNTGELFF; CDR3 DNA: TGTGCCTGGAGTGTTAGTTTTTCCCTGGCGCACGGCCCTGTGAACACCGGGGAGCTGTTTTTT
D gene: TRBD2; J gene: TRBJ2-7; clone size: NA; V gene: TRBV7-8; CDR3 protein: CASSYSRTSGSATYEQYF; CDR3 DNA: TGTGCCAGCAGCTATAGTCGGACTAGCGGGAGCGCAACCTACGAGCAGTACTTC
D gene: NA; J gene: TRBJ1-2; clone size: NA; V gene: TRBV6-4; CDR3 protein: CASSPSLSNTGYTF; CDR3 DNA: TGTGCCAGCAGCCCATCTTTGTCGAACACTGGCTACACCTTC
D gene: NA; J gene: TRBJ1-2; clone size: many; V gene: TRBV6-1; CDR3 protein: CASSPGRGYGYTF; CDR3 DNA: TGTGCCAGCTCCCCTGGCAGGGGCTATGGCTACACCTTC
D gene: NA; J gene: TRBJ1-1; clone size: once; V gene: TRBV19; CDR3 protein: CASSSVLTPDTEAFF; CDR3 DNA: TGTGCCAGTAGTTCAGTTTTGACCCCGGATACTGAAGCTTTCTTT
D gene: NA; J gene: TRBJ1-2; clone size: NA; V gene: TRBV5-4; CDR3 protein: CASSSDSYGYTF; CDR3 DNA: TGTGCCAGCAGCTCCGACTCCTATGGCTACACCTTC
D gene: NA; J gene: TRBJ1-3; clone size: NA; V gene: TRBV19; CDR3 protein: CASSGRGGRNTIYF; CDR3 DNA: TGTGCCAGTAGTGGCAGGGGTGGAAGAAACACCATATATTTT
D gene: NA; J gene: TRBJ1-1; clone size: NA; V gene: TRBV4-3; CDR3 protein: CASSQGNRVTEAFF; CDR3 DNA: TGCGCCAGCAGCCAAGGCAACAGGGTGACTGAAGCTTTCTTT
D gene: NA; J gene: TRBJ2-5; clone size: NA; V gene: TRBV15; CDR3 protein: CATSRGAGPETQYF; CDR3 DNA: TGTGCCACCAGCAGAGGGGCCGGCCCGGAGACCCAGTACTTC
D gene: NA; J gene: TRBJ2-3; clone size: NA; V gene: TRBV5-1; CDR3 protein: CASSPPGSGTDTQYF; CDR3 DNA: TGCGCCAGCAGCCCCCCCGGCTCCGGCACAGATACGCAGTATTTT
D gene: NA; J gene: TRBJ1-2; clone size: NA; V gene: TRBV29-1; CDR3 protein: CSVAVNYGYTF; CDR3 DNA: TGCAGCGTTGCGGTTAACTATGGCTACACCTTC
D gene: NA; J gene: TRBJ2-1; clone size: NA; V gene: TRBV6-1; CDR3 protein: CASSVIFGRYNEQFF; CDR3 DNA: TGTGCCAGCAGTGTGATTTTTGGGCGGTACAATGAGCAGTTCTTC
D gene: NA; J gene: TRBJ2-1; clone size: NA; V gene: TRBV7-2; CDR3 protein: CASSYYNEQFF; CDR3 DNA: TGTGCCAGCAGCTATTACAATGAGCAGTTCTTC
D gene: TRBD1; J gene: TRBJ1-1; clone size: NA; V gene: TRBV6-1; CDR3 protein: CASRNRGGPDEAFF; CDR3 DNA: TGTGCCAGCAGGAACAGGGGGGGACCTGATGAAGCTTTCTTT
D gene: NA; J gene: TRBJ1-1; clone size: NA; V gene: TRBV29-1; CDR3 protein: CSVQVGGDTEAFF; CDR3 DNA: TGCAGCGTCCAGGTGGGAGGGGACACTGAAGCTTTCTTT
D gene: NA; J gene: TRBJ1-1; clone size: NA; V gene: TRBV27; CDR3 protein: CASSLNGQLPLEF; CDR3 DNA: TGTGCCAGCAGTCTCAACGGACAGTTACCTCTCGAGTTT
D gene: TRBD1; J gene: TRBJ2-5; clone size: NA; V gene: TRBV11-2; CDR3 protein: CASSAFDRDQETQYF; CDR3 DNA: TGTGCCAGCAGCGCTTTTGACAGGGACCAAGAGACCCAGTACTTC
D gene: TRBD1; J gene: TRBJ1-4; clone size: NA; V gene: TRBV18; CDR3 protein: CASSPFGQGATNEKLFF; CDR3 DNA: TGTGCCAGCTCACCCTTTGGACAGGGTGCAACTAATGAAAAACTGTTTTTT